The 32 T cell receptor beta chains listed next were all sequenced from one sample in a study of cytomegalovirus exposure and HLA in healthy donors. Primers for the PCR totalled 60 Vbeta and 13 Jbeta. The assay was immunoSEQ multiplex PCR, and TCRdb's table has in-frame clones only and misses some. The data contain 140,000 to 150,000 clones, about 64% of them singletons. The sample was PBMCs. The receptors were gathered from a man aged 55 to 70 in good health and CMV-seronegative.

This sequence joins TRBV7-3 and TRBJ2-1; TRBD2 matches 11 bases. This CDR3 comprises 16 residues. After removal of 1 base from V and 10 bases from J, the junction contained 9 bases not matched to a gene. CDR1 and CDR2 from the germline V gene are SGHTA and FQGTGA. This CDR3 is CASSLRPGLAVREQFF. The CDR3 DNA sequence: TGTGCCAGCAGCTTAAGGCCGGGACTAGCGGTTAGAGAGCAGTTCTTC.

This chain uses TRBV2 with TRBJ2-1; TRBD1 matches at 7 bases. CDR1 is SNHLY, CDR2 FYNNEI, per germline. The CDR3 totals 13 residues. The ends lost 7 bases at V and 6 bases at J; junction bases unmatched: 6. The CDR3 nucleotides are TGTGCCAGCAATAAGGGGGCTTCCAATGAGCAGTTCTTC. As protein: CASNKGASNEQFF.

CDR3 loop: CASSSPGNTIYF. CDR3 sequence (DNA): TGTGCCAGCAGCTCCCCTGGAAACACCATATATTTT. The V call is TRBV6-5, the J call TRBJ1-3; unclear D gene. Trimming stripped 6 bases from V and 2 bases from J, with 5 bases between. Germline CDR1 reads MNHEY; CDR2 reads SVGAGI. The CDR3 is 12 residues long.

The chain couples TRBV7-3 to TRBJ2-1; a weak D match, TRBD2 (6 bases). This CDR3 comprises 13 residues. V gave up 4 bases and J gave up 10 bases, with 14 bases separating them. Germline V gene sequence: CDR1 SGHTA, CDR2 FQGTGA. The CDR3 loop reads CASSSYPEGEQFF. Here the CDR3 DNA reads TGTGCCAGCAGCTCCTACCCGGAGGGAGAGCAGTTCTTC.

The V gene is TRBV5-8, the J gene TRBJ1-3; no clear D. The germline gives CDR1 SGHTS, CDR2 YDEGEE. Between the trimmed V and J ends, which lost 4 bases and 2 bases, there was a span of 10 bases. This CDR3 is built from 14 residues. In DNA form, the CDR3 reads TGTGCCAGCAGCGCCGAGCGGACTGGAAACACCATATATTTT. Its translation: CASSAERTGNTIYF.

V and J are TRBV29-1 and TRBJ1-2; 10 bases are shared with TRBD1. The junction had 8 bases not matched to a gene; V was cut back by 6 bases and J by 4 bases. Germline-derived CDR1 and CDR2 are SQVTM and ANQGSEA. The CDR3 is made up of 14 amino acids. CDR3 DNA sequence: TGCAGCGTCCATAAGGGACAGGGGTCCTATGGCTACACCTTC. Translated: CSVHKGQGSYGYTF.

The chain combines TRBV4-1 with TRBJ2-7; 7 bases fit TRBD2. This CDR3 contains 14 residues. Germline-derived CDR1 and CDR2 are MGHRA and YSYEKL. V shed 3 bases and J 1 base; nucleotides not matched to a gene: 3. The CDR3 sequence is CASSQRGSSYEQYF. The CDR3 DNA reads as TGCGCCAGCAGCCAGCGGGGGTCTTCCTACGAGCAGTACTTC.

J is TRBJ2-3 and V is TRBV14; D possibly corresponds to TRBD2 (5 bases). The CDR3 loop spans 16 amino acids. V was clipped by 3 bases and J by 6 bases, with 19 bases between them. Per the germline V gene, CDR1 is SGHDN and CDR2 is FVKESK. The CDR3 DNA is TGTGCCAGCAGCCACGGCGCTAGCTATTGGGCGGATACGCAGTATTTT. Its translation: CASSHGASYWADTQYF. Together with reference TRBV14 and TRBJ2-3, the CDR3 gives the full variable domain: EAGVTQFPSHSVIEKGQTVTLRCDPISGHDNLYWYRRVMGKEIKFLLHFVKESKQDESGMPNNRFLAERTGGTYSTLKVQPAELEDSGVYFCASSHGASYWADTQYFGPGTRLTVL.

V usage is TRBV5-4 and J usage is TRBJ2-3; TRBD2 aligns across 9 bases. The CDR3 has 17 residues. The junction had 9 bases not matched to a gene; V was cut back by 4 bases and J by 0 bases. The V gene's germline CDR1 is SGHNT and CDR2 YYREEE (reference sequence). CDR3 region: CASSRGLAGRSTDTQYF. In nucleotides, the CDR3 is TGTGCCAGCAGCCGCGGTCTAGCGGGAAGAAGCACAGATACGCAGTATTTT.

This clone was found a few times. The chain combines TRBV5-1 with TRBJ2-5; 8 bases align to TRBD2. The V and J ends lost 0 bases and 4 bases, in that order; junction bases with no gene match: 8. CDR3 length equals 16 residues. From germline, CDR1 is SGHRS and CDR2 YFSETQ. The chain's CDR3 is CASSLETSGMGETQYF. The CDR3 DNA reads as TGCGCCAGCAGCTTGGAAACTAGCGGTATGGGAGAGACCCAGTACTTC.

V gene TRBV28 combines with J gene TRBJ2-1; TRBD2 might be the D (6 bases). The CDR3 covers 14 residues. Germline V gene lookup returns CDR1 MDHEN and CDR2 SYDVKM. V gave up 4 bases and J gave up 7 bases, with 14 bases separating them. The CDR3 loop is CASSSGGTKNEQFF. CDR3 sequence (DNA): TGTGCCAGCAGTTCCGGGGGAACCAAGAATGAGCAGTTCTTC.

In its sample, this clone was seen a few times. This chain links TRBV5-6 with TRBJ2-7; a possible D gene is TRBD2 (5 bases). V gave up 2 bases and J gave up 0 bases, with 9 bases separating them. Germline V gives CDR1 SGHDT, CDR2 YYEEEE. The CDR3 has 14 residues. The CDR3 loop reads CASSLVGSSYEQYF. The CDR3 DNA reads TGTGCCAGCAGCTTAGTTGGGAGCTCCTACGAGCAGTACTTC.

This clone showed up just a few times. The chain recombines TRBV10-3 with TRBJ2-1; TRBD2 might be the D (6 bases). The CDR3 runs to 15 residues. Germline V lookup: CDR1 ENHRY, CDR2 SYGVKD. Trimming left V 6 bases short and J 7 bases short, with 19 bases between. The CDR3 is CAIRGAGPSGNEQFF. CDR3 coding DNA: TGTGCCATCAGGGGAGCGGGCCCGAGCGGGAATGAGCAGTTCTTC.

The table lists this clone with a count of one. The rearrangement links TRBV5-1 to TRBJ2-3; TRBD1 agrees at 7 bases. V shed 4 bases, J shed 0 bases, and the junction held 5 bases outside the gene matches. Germline values: CDR1 SGHRS, CDR2 YFSETQ. CDR3 length: 15 amino acids. This CDR3 is CASSDRARSTDTQYF. The DNA of the CDR3 is TGCGCCAGCAGCGACAGGGCAAGGAGCACAGATACGCAGTATTTT.

The table lists this clone with a few counts. This chain joins TRBV15 and TRBJ2-5, with 10 bases fitting TRBD2. The CDR3 is 15 amino acids. CDR1 is LNHNV, CDR2 YYDKDF, per germline (reference sequence). J lost 5 bases, V lost 1 base, and 4 bases had no gene match. The CDR3 bases are TGTGCCACCAGCAGAGCTACTAGCGGGATTGAGACCCAGTACTTC. It encodes CATSRATSGIETQYF.

The genes are TRBV27 and TRBJ2-5, with 9 bases lining up with TRBD1. Germline V gives CDR1 MNHEY, CDR2 SMNVEV (reference sequence). J gave up 2 bases and V 8 bases, and 0 bases lay outside the gene matches. CDR3 length: 12 amino acids. Here the CDR3 DNA reads TGTGCCAGCGGGACAGGGCAAGAGACCCAGTACTTC. It encodes CASGTGQETQYF.

The V and J genes are TRBV2 and TRBJ1-2, with 8 positions matching TRBD1. The germline CDR1 and CDR2 sequences are SNHLY and FYNNEI. J lost 5 bases, V lost 6 bases, and 8 bases had no gene match. The CDR3 consists of 14 residues. Here the CDR3 DNA reads TGTGCCAGCAGATCTGGACAGGGAAATTATGGCTACACCTTC. It specifies CASRSGQGNYGYTF.

This clone appeared a few times. This chain links TRBV6-5 with TRBJ1-2; 9 bases agree with TRBD1. Germline CDR1 is MNHEY and CDR2 is SVGAGI. V lost 4 bases to trimming and J lost 3 bases; unmatched junction nucleotides: 3. The length of the CDR3 is 14 residues. Written as DNA, the CDR3 is TGTGCCAGCAGTTTCCGGGACAGGGACTATGGCTACACCTTC. The encoded protein is CASSFRDRDYGYTF.

This rearrangement joins TRBV29-1 to TRBJ2-7; 9 bases fit TRBD1. V lost 7 bases to trimming and J lost 5 bases; unmatched junction nucleotides: 9. Germline V gene data show CDR1 as SQVTM and CDR2 as ANQGSEA. This CDR3 is 13 amino acids long. CDR3 amino acids: CSAGQGREDEQYF. The CDR3 region has the DNA TGCAGCGCCGGACAGGGGCGGGAAGACGAGCAGTACTTC.

A few counts support this clone. This chain connects TRBV4-3 to TRBJ2-6, with TRBD1 matching over 8 bases. Germline V CDR1 and CDR2: LGHNA, YSLEER. V lost 0 bases, J lost 0 bases, and 4 bases stayed unmatched. This CDR3 region has 18 residues. The CDR3 loop reads CASSQDGQGSSGANVLTF. CDR3 in DNA: TGCGCCAGCAGCCAAGACGGACAGGGTAGCTCTGGGGCCAACGTCCTGACTTTC.

J is TRBJ2-2 and V is TRBV5-1; perhaps TRBD1 as D (6 bases). The CDR3 runs 14 residues. V was trimmed by 6 bases and J by 4 bases, leaving 13 bases between them. Germline V CDR1 and CDR2: SGHRS, YFSETQ. CDR3 sequence: CASNIQGSTGELFF. In DNA, the CDR3 is TGCGCCAGCAATATACAGGGTAGCACCGGGGAGCTGTTTTTT.

V and J are TRBV6-6 and TRBJ1-1; D uncertain. The CDR3 is 10 amino acids. V was trimmed by 5 bases and J by 11 bases, leaving 9 bases between them. Germline V lookup: CDR1 MNHNY, CDR2 SVGAGI (reference sequence). For the CDR3, the DNA is TGTGCCAGCAGTACTAGGGTCGCTTTCTTT. It encodes CASSTRVAFF.

This sequence joins TRBV4-1 and TRBJ1-2, with D hard to call. The CDR3 totals 14 residues. V was trimmed by 1 base and J by 5 bases, leaving 11 bases between them. Germline CDR1 MGHRA, CDR2 YSYEKL. The CDR3 coding sequence is TGCGCCAGCAGCCAAGTTACTAAACTTTATGGCTACACCTTC. Translated, it gives CASSQVTKLYGYTF.

This clone was seen only once. The chain is built from TRBV7-9 and TRBJ1-2; 7 bases agree with TRBD1. The V and J ends lost 5 bases and 4 bases, in that order; junction bases with no gene match: 7. The CDR3 consists of 14 residues. In germline, CDR1 is SEHNR, CDR2 FQNEAQ (reference sequence). CDR3: CASSPQTGTYGYTF. CDR3 bases: TGTGCCAGCAGCCCGCAGACAGGGACCTATGGCTACACCTTC. The full variable domain, completed using reference TRBV7-9 and TRBJ1-2, is DTGVSQNPRHKITKRGQNVTFRCDPISEHNRLYWYRQTLGQGPEFLTYFQNEAQLEKSRLLSDRFSAERPKGSFSTLEIQRTEQGDSAMYLCASSPQTGTYGYTFGSGTRLTVV.

The J gene is TRBJ1-2, the V gene TRBV25-1; 9 positions match TRBD1. CDR3 size: 14 residues. The germline gives CDR1 MGHDK, CDR2 SYGVNS. The ends lost 5 bases at V and 3 bases at J; junction bases unmatched: 4. CDR3 sequence reads: CASSIQGADYGYTF. The CDR3 DNA reads TGTGCCAGCAGTATACAGGGGGCTGACTATGGCTACACCTTC.

The chain recombines TRBV18 with TRBJ2-1, with D perhaps matching TRBD2 (5 bases). V dropped 2 bases and J dropped 2 bases, with 10 bases sitting between them. In germline, CDR1 is KGHSH, CDR2 LQKENI. The CDR3 length is 15 residues. CDR3 bases: TGTGCCAGCTCACCAGCTGGAGGTCCCTACAATGAGCAGTTCTTC. It codes for CASSPAGGPYNEQFF.

There are a few counts of this clone. V usage is TRBV27 and J usage is TRBJ2-7; 8 bases are shared with TRBD1. The V and J ends lost 8 bases and 2 bases, in that order; junction bases with no gene match: 11. This CDR3 has 15 residues. Germline V gene data show CDR1 as MNHEY and CDR2 as SMNVEV (reference sequence). CDR3 sequence: CASSPGTGYTYEQYF. CDR3 in DNA: TGTGCCAGCTCCCCGGGGACAGGCTATACCTACGAGCAGTACTTC.

J is TRBJ1-1 and V is TRBV4-1; D gene ambiguous. CDR3 size: 16 residues. Germline V gives CDR1 MGHRA, CDR2 YSYEKL. Trimming pared 0 bases from V and 4 bases from J, leaving 15 bases between. CDR3 in amino acids: CASSQDQATGPTEAFF. The CDR3 DNA follows: TGCGCCAGCAGCCAAGATCAGGCCACCGGCCCCACTGAAGCTTTCTTT.

This rearrangement joins TRBV30 to TRBJ1-1, with D unclear. The CDR3 has 13 residues. In germline, CDR1 is GTSNPN, CDR2 SVGIG (reference sequence). The germline V and J ends were trimmed by 6 bases and 4 bases, with 15 bases remaining between them. CDR3 nucleotides: TGTGCCTGTTACACTGAAAGGAGCACTGAAGCTTTCTTT. It encodes CACYTERSTEAFF.

The chain combines TRBV4-3 with TRBJ1-2; 7 bases align to TRBD1. V shed 4 bases, J shed 1 base, and the junction held 9 bases outside the gene matches. Germline CDR1 LGHNA, CDR2 YSLEER. The CDR3 is 16 residues long. CDR3 amino acids: CASSLHLGQLNYGYTF. Written as DNA, the CDR3 is TGCGCCAGCAGCCTTCATCTGGGACAGCTTAACTATGGCTACACCTTC.

The rearrangement uses TRBV9 and TRBJ2-7; a possible D gene is TRBD2 (5 bases). With 0 bases removed from V and 3 bases from J, the gap between germline ends came to 10 bases. There are 14 residues in the CDR3. Germline V gene data show CDR1 as SGDLS and CDR2 as YYNGEE. This CDR3 is CASSVGGEGYEQYF. The DNA of the CDR3 is TGTGCCAGCAGCGTAGGGGGAGAGGGCTACGAGCAGTACTTC.

J is TRBJ1-4 and V is TRBV18, with TRBD1 identical over 8 bases. Germline CDR1 KGHSH, CDR2 LQKENI. Unmatched junction bases numbered 3, after V lost 4 bases and J lost 5 bases. The CDR3 contains 14 residues. CDR3 loop: CASSLRDRNEKLFF. For the CDR3, the DNA is TGTGCCAGCTCACTCCGGGACAGGAATGAAAAACTGTTTTTT.